The present TCR beta chain was sequenced within a study of cytomegalovirus exposure and HLA in healthy donors. General study results and limits: Among TCR beta chains, those listed as cytomegalovirus-associated numbered about 150. Researchers reported that three CMV-associated chains were confirmed in vitro as CMV antigen-specific. A previous analysis found most TCR beta V segments productive roughly 87% or roughly 30% of the time.

Note on this clone: Its antigen remains unknown.

Losses at the gene ends were 4 bases for V and 4 bases for J; bases not matched to a gene: 6. The germline V gene has CDR1 SGHTA and CDR2 FQGNSA. This CDR3 is built from 14 residues. Primers for the PCR totalled 60 Vbeta and 13 Jbeta. TCRdb's copy holds only in-frame clones and misses some; the assay was immunoSEQ multiplex PCR. The repertoire holds some 150,000 clones, with more than 80% as singletons. V gene TRBV7-2 combines with J gene TRBJ1-2, with 7 bases aligning to TRBD1. The sequencing input was PBMCs. This sequence originates from a woman aged 30 to 39 in good health and CMV-seropositive. CDR3 in amino acids: CASSSFRGSYGYTF. DNA of the CDR3: TGTGCCAGCAGCTCATTCAGGGGGTCCTATGGCTACACCTTC.